These 13 T cell receptor beta chains share one sample of origin, sequenced in a study of T cell responses to AZD1222 COVID-19 vaccine. The protocol was immunoSEQ multiplex PCR, while the TCRdb copy is restricted to in-frame clones and leaves out a portion. Among more than 110,000 clones listed, over 80% were seen once. The specimen comprised peripheral blood, sampled 28 days after the second AZD1222 dose. These receptors all stem from an adult who received the AZD1222 COVID-19 vaccine.

The J gene is TRBJ2-5, the V gene TRBV7-9; D gene ambiguous. CDR3 length: 11 residues. Germline CDR1 and CDR2: SEHNR and FQNEAQ (reference sequence). The V end lost 2 bases, the J end lost 9 bases, and 7 bases lay between the germline ends. The CDR3 protein is CASSLSPAQYF. CDR3 nucleotide sequence: TGTGCCAGCAGCTTATCCCCGGCCCAGTACTTC.

This clone was detected only once. The chain combines TRBV7-2 with TRBJ1-5; 7 bases fit TRBD1. V lost 5 bases to trimming and J lost 4 bases; unmatched junction nucleotides: 5. The CDR3 is 14 residues long. Germline lookup yields CDR1 SGHTA and CDR2 FQGNSA. The CDR3 DNA is TGTGCCAGCAGCGGCGGGACAGCTAATCAGCCCCAGCATTTT. Translation: CASSGGTANQPQHF.

The rearrangement uses TRBV3-1 (or the pseudogene TRBV3-2) and TRBJ2-3; TRBD2 matches 10 bases. The ends lost 0 bases at V and 6 bases at J; junction bases unmatched: 6. The CDR3 is made up of 16 amino acids. Germline V lookup: CDR1 LGHDT, CDR2 YNNKEL (reference sequence). The CDR3 loop is CASSQDGSGRGDTQYF. CDR3 nucleotide sequence: TGTGCCAGCAGCCAAGATGGAAGCGGGAGGGGGGATACGCAGTATTTT.

The chain employs TRBV6-5 and TRBJ1-1; D ambiguous. The V end lost 0 bases, the J end lost 0 bases, and 5 bases lay between the germline ends. The CDR3 has 14 residues. Germline CDR1 reads MNHEY; CDR2 reads SVGAGI. The DNA for the CDR3 is TGTGCCAGCAGTTACTCTATCCTGAACACTGAAGCTTTCTTT. Translated: CASSYSILNTEAFF.

The chain carries TRBV7-2 and TRBJ2-1; 7 bases align to TRBD2. Germline CDR1 reads SGHTA; CDR2 reads FQGNSA. V dropped 2 bases and J dropped 4; count of bases not matched to a gene: 5. This CDR3 spans 15 amino acids. The CDR3, as DNA: TGTGCCAGCAGCTTACTAGCGGTAGAGTACAATGAGCAGTTCTTC. This encodes CASSLLAVEYNEQFF.

The chain has TRBV6-5 and TRBJ1-1; no definite D call. The CDR3 length is 12 residues. Germline V gene data show CDR1 as MNHEY and CDR2 as SVGAGI. The V gene lost 4 bases and the J gene lost 7 bases, with 10 bases spanning the gap. For the CDR3, the DNA is TGTGCCAGCAGTTTTGGTGGTGGTGAAGCTTTCTTT. As protein: CASSFGGGEAFF.

Only one count was recorded for this clone. The V gene is TRBV15, the J gene TRBJ2-5; D ambiguous. The CDR3 spans 13 residues. V lost 5 bases and J 5 bases, leaving 12 bases between the germline ends. Germline CDR1 is LNHNV and CDR2 is YYDKDF (reference sequence). The CDR3 spells CATSATAVETQYF. CDR3 in DNA: TGTGCCACCAGCGCGACCGCAGTGGAGACCCAGTACTTC.

The V call is TRBV6-5, the J call TRBJ1-6; tentative D call: TRBD1 (5 bases). CDR3 length equals 14 residues. The germline V and J ends were trimmed by 4 bases and 14 bases, with 18 bases remaining between them. Germline CDR1 MNHEY, CDR2 SVGAGI. The CDR3 loop reads CASSSQGYEGSLHF. As DNA, the CDR3 is TGTGCCAGCAGTTCCCAGGGTTACGAAGGCTCCCTCCACTTT.

The chain is built from TRBV19 and TRBJ1-1; perhaps TRBD1 as D (6 bases). The CDR3 sequence is 15 residues long. Germline lookup yields CDR1 LNHDA and CDR2 SQIVND (reference sequence). V was pared by 4 bases and J by 3 bases, with 15 bases between. This CDR3 reads CASSNNREGDTEAFF. Written as DNA, the CDR3 is TGTGCCAGTAGTAACAACAGGGAAGGCGACACTGAAGCTTTCTTT.

The count of this clone is one. The chain is built from TRBV5-1 and TRBJ2-2, with D perhaps matching TRBD2 (5 bases). The length of the CDR3 is 15 residues. V was pared by 0 bases and J by 4 bases, with 10 bases between. Germline V gene lookup returns CDR1 SGHRS and CDR2 YFSETQ. CDR3 coding DNA: TGCGCCAGCAGCTTGGAGCCCCGGGGCACCGGGGAGCTGTTTTTT. It translates to CASSLEPRGTGELFF.

This chain links TRBV11-3 with TRBJ1-3, with D maybe TRBD1 (6 bases). In germline, CDR1 is SGHNT, CDR2 YENEEA. The CDR3 covers 15 residues. V lost 3 bases and J lost 2, with 11 bases in between. CDR3 sequence reads: CASSLNQGPGNTIYF. The CDR3 DNA sequence: TGTGCCAGCAGCTTGAATCAGGGGCCTGGAAACACCATATATTTT.

V usage is TRBV6-2 or TRBV6-3 and J usage is TRBJ2-5, with 12 bases matching TRBD2. The CDR3 loop spans 16 amino acids. Losses at the gene ends were 4 bases for V and 0 bases for J; bases not matched to a gene: 3. Germline-derived CDR1 and CDR2 are MNHEY and SVGEGT. The DNA of the CDR3 is TGTGCCAGCAGTTTCGGACTAGCGGGGTACCAAGAGACCCAGTACTTC. This encodes CASSFGLAGYQETQYF.

DNA for the CDR3: TGTGCCAGCAGCTCTGGGACAGGGAACACTGAAGCTTTCTTT. As protein: CASSSGTGNTEAFF. The chain has TRBV5-4 and TRBJ1-1, with 8 bases identical to TRBD1. Germline CDR1 is SGHNT and CDR2 is YYREEE (reference sequence). The V segment lost 3 bases and the J segment 1 base; nucleotides outside the gene matches: 2. The CDR3 runs to 14 residues.